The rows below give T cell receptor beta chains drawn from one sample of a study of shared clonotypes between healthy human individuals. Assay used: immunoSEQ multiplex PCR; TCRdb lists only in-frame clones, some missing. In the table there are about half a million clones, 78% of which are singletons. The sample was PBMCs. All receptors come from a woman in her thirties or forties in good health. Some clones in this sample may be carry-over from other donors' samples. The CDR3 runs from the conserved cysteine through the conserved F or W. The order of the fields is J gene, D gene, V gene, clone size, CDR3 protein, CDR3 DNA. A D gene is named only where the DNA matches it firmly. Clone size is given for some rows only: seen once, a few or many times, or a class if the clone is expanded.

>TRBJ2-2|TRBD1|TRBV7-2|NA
CASRYLDRGQTGELFF
TGTGCCAGCAGATATTTGGACAGGGGGCAAACCGGGGAGCTGTTTTTT
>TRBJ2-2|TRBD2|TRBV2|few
CASRRLAGGPRELFF
TGTGCCAGCAGGAGACTAGCGGGAGGGCCTAGGGAGCTGTTTTTT
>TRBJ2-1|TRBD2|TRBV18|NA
CASSPQRAGSGNEQFF
TGTGCCAGCTCACCCCAAAGAGCGGGAAGTGGAAATGAGCAGTTCTTC
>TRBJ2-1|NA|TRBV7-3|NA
CASSFGIATKNEQFF
TGTGCCAGCAGCTTTGGAATAGCGACTAAAAATGAGCAGTTCTTC
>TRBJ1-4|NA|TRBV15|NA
CATSLPGRQNEKLFF
TGTGCCACCAGCTTACCGGGACGGCAAAATGAAAAACTGTTTTTT
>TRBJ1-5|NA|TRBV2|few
CASSGNSNQPQHF
TGTGCCAGCAGTGGTAATAGCAATCAGCCCCAGCATTTT
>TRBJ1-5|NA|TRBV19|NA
CASSIRPDRPQHF
TGTGCCAGTAGTATCAGACCTGATCGGCCCCAGCATTTT
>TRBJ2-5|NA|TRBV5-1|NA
CASSLAQGQETQYF
TGCGCCAGCAGCTTGGCGCAGGGTCAAGAGACCCAGTACTTC
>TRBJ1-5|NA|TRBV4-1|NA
CASSTARDRGSNQPQHF
TGCGCCAGCAGCACGGCTAGGGACCGAGGTAGCAATCAGCCCCAGCATTTT
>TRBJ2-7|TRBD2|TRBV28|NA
CASSSPATSGSSYEQYF
TGTGCCAGCAGTTCACCGGCGACTAGCGGGAGCTCCTACGAGCAGTACTTC
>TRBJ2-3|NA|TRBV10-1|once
CASSENTGGTDTQYF
TGCGCCAGCAGTGAGAACACGGGGGGCACAGATACGCAGTATTTT
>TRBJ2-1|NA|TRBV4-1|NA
CASSQRGSYNEQFF
TGCGCCAGCAGCCAGCGGGGATCCTACAATGAGCAGTTCTTC
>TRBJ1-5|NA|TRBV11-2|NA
CASSLGEGPRQPQHF
TGTGCCAGCAGCTTAGGCGAGGGGCCAAGGCAGCCCCAGCATTTT
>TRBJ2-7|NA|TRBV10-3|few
CAISDPLTGYEQYF
TGTGCCATCAGTGACCCGCTAACTGGCTACGAGCAGTACTTC
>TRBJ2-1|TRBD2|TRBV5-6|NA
CASSLTSGLASYNEQFF
TGTGCCAGCAGCTTGACATCGGGACTAGCGAGCTACAATGAGCAGTTCTTC
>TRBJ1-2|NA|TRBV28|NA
CASSLSSQYYGYTF
TGTGCCAGCAGTTTATCGAGTCAGTACTATGGCTACACCTTC
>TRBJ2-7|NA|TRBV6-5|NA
CASRKGGLRIWEQYF
TGTGCCAGCAGGAAAGGAGGGCTTAGGATATGGGAGCAGTACTTC
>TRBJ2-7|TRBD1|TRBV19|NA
CASTPSQGSEQYF
TGTGCCAGTACCCCATCACAGGGGAGCGAGCAGTACTTC
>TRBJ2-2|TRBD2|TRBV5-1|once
CASSQGTDWTSGTGELFF
TGCGCCAGCAGCCAGGGGACGGATTGGACTAGCGGCACCGGGGAGCTGTTTTTT
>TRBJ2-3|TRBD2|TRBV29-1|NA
CSTRTSGRTDTQYF
TGCAGCACTCGGACTAGCGGGAGAACAGATACGCAGTATTTT